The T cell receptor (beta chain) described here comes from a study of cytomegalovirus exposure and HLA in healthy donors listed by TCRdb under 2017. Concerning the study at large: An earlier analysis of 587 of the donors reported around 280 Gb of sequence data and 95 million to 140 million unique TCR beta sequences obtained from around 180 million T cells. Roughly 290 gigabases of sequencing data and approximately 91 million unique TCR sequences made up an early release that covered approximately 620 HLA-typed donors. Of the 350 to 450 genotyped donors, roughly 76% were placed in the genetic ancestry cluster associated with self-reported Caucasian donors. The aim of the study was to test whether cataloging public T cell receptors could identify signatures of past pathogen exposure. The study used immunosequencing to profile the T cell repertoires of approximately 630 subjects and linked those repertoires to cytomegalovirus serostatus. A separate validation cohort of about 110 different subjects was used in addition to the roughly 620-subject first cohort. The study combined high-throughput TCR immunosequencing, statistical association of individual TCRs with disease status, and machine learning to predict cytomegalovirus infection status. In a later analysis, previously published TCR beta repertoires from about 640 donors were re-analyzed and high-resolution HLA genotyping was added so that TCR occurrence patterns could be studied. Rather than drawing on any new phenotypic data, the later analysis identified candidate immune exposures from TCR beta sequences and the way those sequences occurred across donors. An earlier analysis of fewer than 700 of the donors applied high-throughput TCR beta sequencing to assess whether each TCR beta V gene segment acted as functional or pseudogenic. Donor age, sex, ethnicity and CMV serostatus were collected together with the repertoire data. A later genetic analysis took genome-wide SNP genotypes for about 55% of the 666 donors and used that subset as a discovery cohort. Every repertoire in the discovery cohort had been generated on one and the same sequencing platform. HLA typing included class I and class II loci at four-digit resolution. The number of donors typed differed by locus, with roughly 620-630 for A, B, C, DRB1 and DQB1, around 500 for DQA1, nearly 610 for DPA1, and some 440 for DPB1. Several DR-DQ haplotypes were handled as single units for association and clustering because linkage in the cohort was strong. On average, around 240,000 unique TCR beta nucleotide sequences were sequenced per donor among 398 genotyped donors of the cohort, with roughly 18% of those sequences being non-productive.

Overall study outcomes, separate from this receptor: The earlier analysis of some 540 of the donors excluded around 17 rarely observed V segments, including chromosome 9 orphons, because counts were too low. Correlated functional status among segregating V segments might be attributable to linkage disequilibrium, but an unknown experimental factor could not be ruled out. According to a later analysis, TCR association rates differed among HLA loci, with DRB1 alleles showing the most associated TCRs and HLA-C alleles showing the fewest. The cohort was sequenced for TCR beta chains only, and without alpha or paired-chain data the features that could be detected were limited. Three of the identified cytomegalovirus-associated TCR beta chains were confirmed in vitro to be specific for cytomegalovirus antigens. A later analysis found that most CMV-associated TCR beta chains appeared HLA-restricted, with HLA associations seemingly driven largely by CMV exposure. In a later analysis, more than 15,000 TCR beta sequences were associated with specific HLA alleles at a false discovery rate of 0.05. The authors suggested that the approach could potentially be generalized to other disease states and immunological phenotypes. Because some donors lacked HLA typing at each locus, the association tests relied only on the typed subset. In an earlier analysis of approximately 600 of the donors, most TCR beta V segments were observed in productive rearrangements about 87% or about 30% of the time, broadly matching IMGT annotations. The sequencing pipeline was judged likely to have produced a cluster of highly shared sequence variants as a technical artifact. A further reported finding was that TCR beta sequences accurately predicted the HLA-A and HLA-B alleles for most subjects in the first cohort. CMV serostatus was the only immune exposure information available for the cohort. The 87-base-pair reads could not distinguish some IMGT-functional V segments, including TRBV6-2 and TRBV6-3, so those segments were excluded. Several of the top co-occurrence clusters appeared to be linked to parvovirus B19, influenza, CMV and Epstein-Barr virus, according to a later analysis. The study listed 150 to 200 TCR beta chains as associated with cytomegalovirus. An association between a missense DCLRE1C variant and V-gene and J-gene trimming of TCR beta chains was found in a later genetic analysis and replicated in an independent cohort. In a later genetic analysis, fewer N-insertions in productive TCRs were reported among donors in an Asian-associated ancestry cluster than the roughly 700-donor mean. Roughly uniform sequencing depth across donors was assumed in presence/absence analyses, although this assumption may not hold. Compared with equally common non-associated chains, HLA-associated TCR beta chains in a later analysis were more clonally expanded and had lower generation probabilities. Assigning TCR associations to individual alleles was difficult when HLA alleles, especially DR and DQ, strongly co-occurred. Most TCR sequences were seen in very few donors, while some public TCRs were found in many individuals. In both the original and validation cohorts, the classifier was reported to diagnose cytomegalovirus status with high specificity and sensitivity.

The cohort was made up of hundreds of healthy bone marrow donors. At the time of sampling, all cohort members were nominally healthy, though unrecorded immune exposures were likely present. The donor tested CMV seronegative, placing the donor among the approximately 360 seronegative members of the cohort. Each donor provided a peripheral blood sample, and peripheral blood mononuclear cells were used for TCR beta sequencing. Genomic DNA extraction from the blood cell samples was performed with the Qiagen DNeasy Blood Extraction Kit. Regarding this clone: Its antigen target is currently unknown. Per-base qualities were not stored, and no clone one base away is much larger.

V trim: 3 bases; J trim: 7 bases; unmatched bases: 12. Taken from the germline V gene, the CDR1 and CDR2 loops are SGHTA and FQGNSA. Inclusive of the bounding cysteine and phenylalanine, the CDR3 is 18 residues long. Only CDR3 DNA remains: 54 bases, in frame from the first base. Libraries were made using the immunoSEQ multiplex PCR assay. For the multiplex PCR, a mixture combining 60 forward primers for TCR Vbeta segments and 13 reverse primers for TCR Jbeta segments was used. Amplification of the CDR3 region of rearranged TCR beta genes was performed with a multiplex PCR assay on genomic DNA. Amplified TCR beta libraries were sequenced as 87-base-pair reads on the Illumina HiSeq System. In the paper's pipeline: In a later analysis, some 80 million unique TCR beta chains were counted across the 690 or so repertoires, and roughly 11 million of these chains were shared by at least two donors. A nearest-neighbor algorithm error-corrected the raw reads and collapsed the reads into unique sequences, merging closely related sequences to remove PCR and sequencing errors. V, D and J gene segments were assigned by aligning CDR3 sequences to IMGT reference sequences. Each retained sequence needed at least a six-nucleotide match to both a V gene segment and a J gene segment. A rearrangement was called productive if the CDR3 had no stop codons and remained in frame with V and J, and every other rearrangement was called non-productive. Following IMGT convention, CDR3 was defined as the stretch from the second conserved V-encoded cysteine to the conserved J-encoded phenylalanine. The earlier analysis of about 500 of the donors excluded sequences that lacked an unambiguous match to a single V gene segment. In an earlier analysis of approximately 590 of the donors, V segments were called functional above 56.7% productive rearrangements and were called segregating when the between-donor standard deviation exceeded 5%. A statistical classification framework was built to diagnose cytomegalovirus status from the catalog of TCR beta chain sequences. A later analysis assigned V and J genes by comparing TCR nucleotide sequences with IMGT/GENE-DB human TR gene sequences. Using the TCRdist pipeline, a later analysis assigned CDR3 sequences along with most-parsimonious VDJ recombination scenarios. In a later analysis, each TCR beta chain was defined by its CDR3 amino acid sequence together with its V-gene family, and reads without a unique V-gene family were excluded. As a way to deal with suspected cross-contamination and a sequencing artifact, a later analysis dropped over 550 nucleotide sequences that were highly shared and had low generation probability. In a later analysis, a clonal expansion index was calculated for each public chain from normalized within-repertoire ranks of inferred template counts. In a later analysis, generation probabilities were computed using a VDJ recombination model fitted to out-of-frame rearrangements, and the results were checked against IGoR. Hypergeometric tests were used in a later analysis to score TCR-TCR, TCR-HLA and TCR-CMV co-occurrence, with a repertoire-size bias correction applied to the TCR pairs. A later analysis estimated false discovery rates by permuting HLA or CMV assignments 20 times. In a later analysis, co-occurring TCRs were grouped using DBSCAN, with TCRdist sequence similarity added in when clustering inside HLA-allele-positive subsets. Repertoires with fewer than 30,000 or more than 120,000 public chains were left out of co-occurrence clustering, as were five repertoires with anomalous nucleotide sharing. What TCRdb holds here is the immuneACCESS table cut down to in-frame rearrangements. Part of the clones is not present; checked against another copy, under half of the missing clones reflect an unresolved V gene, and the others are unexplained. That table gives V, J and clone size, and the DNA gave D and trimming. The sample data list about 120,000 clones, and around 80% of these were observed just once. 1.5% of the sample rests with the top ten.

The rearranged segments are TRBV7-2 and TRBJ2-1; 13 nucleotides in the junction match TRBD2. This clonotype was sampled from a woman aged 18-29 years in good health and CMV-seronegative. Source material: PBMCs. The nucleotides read TGTGCCAGCAGCTTCCAACTAGCGGGAGGGCCGGGAGTGAATGAGCAGTTCTTC. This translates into CASSFQLAGGPGVNEQFF.